This TCR beta chain was recovered during a study of T-cell memory formation after mild COVID-19. General study results and limits: Memory from before infection featured some responding clones, which suggests cross-reactive memory joined. Later expanders leaned toward CD4+, whereas clones contracting from day 15 to 85 were balanced CD4/CD8.

5'RACE primed at constant segments yielded TCR alpha and TCR beta cDNA libraries bearing sample barcodes and UMIs. TCRdb independently ran MiXCR on the 5' RACE reads; one entry per CDR3 protein. The top ten hold roughly 21% of the sample, which has 470,000 or so distinct CDR3 sequences, roughly 17% seen once. Comment on this clonotype: Antigen: not known.

Trimming cost V 7 bases and J 3 bases; bases outside gene matches: 5. CDR1 is DFQATT and CDR2 is SNEGSKA in the germline V gene (reference sequence). This CDR3 has 14 amino acids. The TCR originated in a man between 18 and 29 years old who had mild COVID-19 (a few samples of this study predate the infection). Cell type and time point are not known. The sequenced material came from PBMCs or a T cell subset sorted from them (not recorded which). The rearrangement uses TRBV20-1 and TRBJ2-3; 12 bases agree with TRBD2. The CDR3 DNA sequence: TGCAGTGGGCTAGCGGGGGGGCATACAGATACGCAGTATTTT. This translates into CSGLAGGHTDTQYF.